What follows is one TCR beta chain and its context. Its antigen is undetermined. The same CDR3 can be traced to other DNA sequences in this sample. Sequencing used immunoSEQ multiplex PCR; TCRdb keeps in-frame clones, though not all of them. The sample carries approximately 84,000 clones, roughly four fifths recorded once. The sample originates from a study of T cell responses to AZD1222 COVID-19 vaccine. The V and J ends lost 2 bases and 1 base respectively, with 5 bases between them. This CDR3 has 13 amino acids. Germline values: CDR1 SGHTA, CDR2 FQGNSA. General study points: Donors, mostly white British, included more females; clonal diversity was possibly underestimated.

This rearrangement joins TRBV7-2 to TRBJ1-1; no reliable D call. The sequenced sample was peripheral blood, obtained 28 days after the second AZD1222 dose. This sequence was found in an adult who received the AZD1222 COVID-19 vaccine. The CDR3 region is CASSLTENTEAFF. The CDR3 coding sequence is TGTGCCAGCAGCTTAACGGAGAACACTGAAGCTTTCTTT.